The clone carrying this T cell receptor beta chain was counted between two and nine times. Original methodology: Reference gene primer amplification gave estimated nucleated cell counts. This table comes from immunoSEQ multiplex PCR, and its TCRdb copy is limited to in-frame clones, with some not included. V, J and clone size are taken as reported in that table, and D and trimming were inferred from the DNA itself. The repertoire consists of about 270,000 clones, with 85% to 95% occurring once and the leading ten covering approximately 3%. All enrollees were about 18 to 89 years old and from 20 to 25 US areas. Assignments of participants to cohorts depended upon their own reported clinical history. There are 16 residues in the CDR3. The germline CDR1 and CDR2 sequences are MGHRA and YSYEKL. J lost 2 bases, V lost 6 bases, and 4 bases had no gene match. These data originate in a study of blood T cell repertoires in COVID-19. Overall study context: The United States, Italy and Spain were the sources of the acute and convalescent COVID-19 samples.

This receptor was taken from a man aged 35-49 years who had been exposed to COVID-19. The material sequenced was PBMCs or T cells enriched from blood (not recorded which). The chain joins TRBV4-1 to TRBJ2-7; 16 nucleotides line up with TRBD2. DNA of the CDR3: TGCGCCAGCAGTGGGGGACTAGCGGGAGGGCCCTACGAGCAGTACTTC. This translates into CASSGGLAGGPYEQYF.